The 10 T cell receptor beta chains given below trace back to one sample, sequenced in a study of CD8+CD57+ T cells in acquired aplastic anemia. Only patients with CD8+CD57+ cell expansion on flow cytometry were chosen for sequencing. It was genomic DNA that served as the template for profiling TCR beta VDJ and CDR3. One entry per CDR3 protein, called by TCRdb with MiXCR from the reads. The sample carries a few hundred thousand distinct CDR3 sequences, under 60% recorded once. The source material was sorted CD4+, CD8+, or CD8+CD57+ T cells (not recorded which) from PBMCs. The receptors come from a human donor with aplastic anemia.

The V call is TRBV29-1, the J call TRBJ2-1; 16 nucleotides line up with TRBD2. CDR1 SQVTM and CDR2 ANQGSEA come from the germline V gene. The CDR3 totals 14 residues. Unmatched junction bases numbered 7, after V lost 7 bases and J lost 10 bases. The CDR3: CSGRVGLAGGEQFF. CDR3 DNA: TGCAGCGGCCGGGTGGGACTAGCGGGGGGGGAGCAGTTCTTC.

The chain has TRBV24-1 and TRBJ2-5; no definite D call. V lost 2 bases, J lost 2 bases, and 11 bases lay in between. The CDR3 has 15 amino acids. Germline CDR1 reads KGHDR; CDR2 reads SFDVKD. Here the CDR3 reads CATSDSGRLQETQYF. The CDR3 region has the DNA TGTGCCACCAGTGATTCGGGCAGGCTTCAAGAGACCCAGTACTTC.

Written as DNA, the CDR3 is TGCAGCGTCGGGACGGCAGATACGCAGTATTTT. Translated, it gives CSVGTADTQYF. The chain couples TRBV29-1 to TRBJ2-3, with D perhaps TRBD1 or TRBD2 (5 bases each). This CDR3 spans 11 amino acids. V was clipped by 6 bases and J by 4 bases, with 8 bases between them. Per the germline V gene, CDR1 is SQVTM and CDR2 is ANQGSEA.

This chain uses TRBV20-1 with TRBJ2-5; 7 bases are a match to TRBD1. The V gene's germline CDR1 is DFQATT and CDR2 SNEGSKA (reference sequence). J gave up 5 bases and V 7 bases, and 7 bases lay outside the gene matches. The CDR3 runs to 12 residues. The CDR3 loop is CSVTGVGETQYF. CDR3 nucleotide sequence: TGCAGTGTAACAGGGGTAGGGGAGACCCAGTACTTC.

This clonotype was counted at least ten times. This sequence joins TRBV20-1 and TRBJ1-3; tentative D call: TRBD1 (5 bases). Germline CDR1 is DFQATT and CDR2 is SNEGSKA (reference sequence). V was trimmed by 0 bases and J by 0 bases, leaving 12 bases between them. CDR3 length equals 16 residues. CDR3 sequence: CSARDPQGSSGNTIYF. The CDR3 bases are TGCAGTGCTAGAGATCCCCAGGGAAGCTCTGGAAACACCATATATTTT.

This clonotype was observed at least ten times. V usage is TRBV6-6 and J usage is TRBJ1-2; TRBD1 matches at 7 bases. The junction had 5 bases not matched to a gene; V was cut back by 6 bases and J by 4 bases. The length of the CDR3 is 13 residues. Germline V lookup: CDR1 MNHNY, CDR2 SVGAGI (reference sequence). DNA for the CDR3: TGTGCCAGCAGCTCGGGACAGTTCTATGGCTACACCTTC. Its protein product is CASSSGQFYGYTF.

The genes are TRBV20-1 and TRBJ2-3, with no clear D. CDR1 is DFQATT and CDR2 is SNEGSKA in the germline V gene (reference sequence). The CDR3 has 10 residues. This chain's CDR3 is CRPARDTQYF. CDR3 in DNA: TGCCGACCCGCCCGAGATACGCAGTATTTT.

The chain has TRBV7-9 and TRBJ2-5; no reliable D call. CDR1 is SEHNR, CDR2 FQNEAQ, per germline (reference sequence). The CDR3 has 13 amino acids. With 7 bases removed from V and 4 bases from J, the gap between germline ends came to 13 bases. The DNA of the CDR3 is TGTGCCAGCACCCCTTTGAAGGGAGAGACCCAGTACTTC. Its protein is CASTPLKGETQYF.

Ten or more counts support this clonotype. CDR3 loop: CASRNGQGATRSFNSPLHF. The CDR3 DNA sequence: TGTGCCAGCAGGAATGGACAGGGGGCCACGAGATCCTTCAATTCACCCCTCCACTTT. This rearrangement joins TRBV6-1 to TRBJ1-6; TRBD1 agrees at 11 bases. CDR1 and CDR2 from the germline V gene are MNHNS and SASEGT. This CDR3 spans 19 amino acids. V shed 6 bases and J 7 bases; nucleotides not matched to a gene: 17.

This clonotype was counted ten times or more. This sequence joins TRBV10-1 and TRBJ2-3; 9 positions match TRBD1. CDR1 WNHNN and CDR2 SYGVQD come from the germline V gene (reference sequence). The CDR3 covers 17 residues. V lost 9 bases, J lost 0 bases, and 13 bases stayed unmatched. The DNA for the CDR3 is TGCGCCAGGACCGGGACAGGGAAGCTTCTGAGCACAGATACGCAGTATTTT. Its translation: CARTGTGKLLSTDTQYF.